These 7 T cell receptor beta chains were sequenced from one sample in a study of cytomegalovirus exposure and HLA in healthy donors. The table came from immunoSEQ multiplex PCR; TCRdb's copy has only in-frame clones and leaves some out. The sample records 300,000 to 450,000 clones, 70% to 90% being singletons. Specimen: PBMCs. The receptors derive from a young woman in good health and CMV-seronegative.

In DNA, the CDR3 is TGTGCCAGCAGTCCCCGACACAGGGGTGGAACTGAAGCTTTCTTT. Its protein product is CASSPRHRGGTEAFF. The chain is built from TRBV27 and TRBJ1-1; 7 bases align to TRBD1. This CDR3 has 15 residues. The V gene's germline CDR1 is MNHEY and CDR2 SMNVEV (reference sequence). The J segment lost 5 bases and the V segment lost 5 bases, leaving 11 bases of the junction unmatched.

The chain uses TRBV10-2 and TRBJ2-3, with 14 bases identical to TRBD2. The CDR3 is 19 amino acids. With 8 bases clipped from V and 1 base from J, the junction kept 14 bases outside the gene matches. Germline CDR1 reads WSHSY; CDR2 reads SAAADI. CDR3 nucleotides: TGCGCCAGCCTTTCCGGACTAGCGGGAGGCTTTAGTGGCACAGATACGCAGTATTTT. It codes for CASLSGLAGGFSGTDTQYF.

The CDR3 reads CASSARGGVYEQYF. DNA of the CDR3: TGTGCCAGCAGTGCCCGCGGAGGTGTATACGAGCAGTACTTC. This sequence joins TRBV6-5 and TRBJ2-7; TRBD2 might be the D (5 bases). The CDR3 has 14 residues. V lost 5 bases and J 4 bases, leaving 15 bases between the germline ends. CDR1 and CDR2 from the germline V gene are MNHEY and SVGAGI.

V usage is TRBV4-1 and J usage is TRBJ1-1; a weak D match, TRBD1 (5 bases). Germline V lookup: CDR1 MGHRA, CDR2 YSYEKL. CDR3 length: 14 residues. V was clipped by 1 base and J by 1 base, with 7 bases between them. The DNA of the CDR3 is TGCGCCAGCAGCCAAGTGCAGGGGAACACTGAAGCTTTCTTT. It is translated as CASSQVQGNTEAFF.

The chain uses TRBV7-9 and TRBJ2-1, with 8 bases aligning to TRBD2. V was pared by 3 bases and J by 7 bases, with 8 bases of the junction left unmatched. The length of the CDR3 is 15 residues. Germline V gene data show CDR1 as SEHNR and CDR2 as FQNEAQ (reference sequence). The CDR3 DNA sequence: TGTGCCAGCAGCTTGTCAGCGGGAGTAATGAATGAGCAGTTCTTC. Translation: CASSLSAGVMNEQFF.

The V call is TRBV5-1, the J call TRBJ2-5, with D possibly matching TRBD2 (5 bases). Trimming took off 2 bases at V and 5 bases at J, with 10 bases between the two ends. The V gene's germline CDR1 is SGHRS and CDR2 YFSETQ. This CDR3 is built from 13 residues. The CDR3, as DNA: TGCGCCAGCAGCTTATGGCGAGGGGAGACCCAGTACTTC. Protein sequence: CASSLWRGETQYF.

The rearrangement uses TRBV5-1 and TRBJ2-3; no clear D gene. This CDR3 contains 15 residues. Germline V gene sequence: CDR1 SGHRS, CDR2 YFSETQ. Trimming shortened V by 1 base and J by 0 bases, and 9 bases separated the two germline ends. The CDR3 reads CASSLSTVSTDTQYF. The CDR3, as DNA: TGCGCCAGCAGCTTGAGTACAGTTAGCACAGATACGCAGTATTTT.